A single sample is the source of the 22 T cell receptor beta chains below, sequenced in a study of Ad26.COV2.S vaccination and SARS-CoV-2 variants. TCRdb's table, derived via immunoSEQ multiplex PCR, lists solely in-frame clones and lacks some. The repertoire holds 250,000 or so clones, with around nine tenths as singletons. The treatment was: about 20 received Ad26.COV2.S at low or high dose, single or two shots; a few received placebo; per-sample allocation not given. The samples date from day 63 after the first vaccine or placebo injection. Source: peripheral blood, taken in a trial of Ad26.COV2.S vaccine versus placebo. The receptors were sampled from a person aged 18-60 years who received the Ad26.COV2.S COVID-19 vaccine or a placebo.

The chain employs TRBV5-5 and TRBJ2-7, with TRBD2 identical over 12 bases. Germline-derived CDR1 and CDR2 are SGHKS and YYEKEE (reference sequence). The ends lost 0 bases at V and 4 bases at J; junction bases unmatched: 2. This CDR3 is built from 15 residues. CDR3 sequence reads: CASSLETSGRYEQYV. The CDR3 DNA sequence: TGTGCCAGCAGCTTGGAGACTAGCGGGAGATACGAGCAGTACGTC.

The rearrangement uses TRBV7-6 and TRBJ1-4; maybe TRBD1 (5 bases). Germline assignment: CDR1 SGHVS and CDR2 FNYEAQ. The CDR3 extends over 15 amino acids. V was cut by 5 bases and J by 5 bases, with 15 bases left in between. CDR3 in DNA: TGTGCCAGCAGCGTGCAGGGCCAAGTAAATGAAAAACTGTTTTTT. This translates into CASSVQGQVNEKLFF. Full variable domain (outside the CDR3, taken from reference TRBV7-6 and TRBJ1-4): GAGVSQSPRYKVTKRGQDVALRCDPISGHVSLYWYRQALGQGPEFLTYFNYEAQQDKSGLPNDRFSAERPEGSISTLTIQRTEQRDSAMYRCASSVQGQVNEKLFFGSGTQLSVL.

In DNA, the CDR3 is TGTGCCAGCAGTGCGAGACAGGGGGCCGCCCCCGGGCAGTACTTC. Its protein is CASSARQGAAPGQYF. V usage is TRBV2 and J usage is TRBJ2-7; 10 nucleotides align to TRBD1. The ends lost 4 bases at V and 9 bases at J; junction bases unmatched: 12. Germline CDR1 reads SNHLY; CDR2 reads FYNNEI. There are 15 residues in the CDR3.

The V and J genes are TRBV6-4 and TRBJ2-1, with 12 positions matching TRBD2. Germline CDR1 reads MRHNA; CDR2 reads SNTAGT. The CDR3 has 15 residues. V dropped 4 bases and J dropped 8; count of bases not matched to a gene: 6. Written as DNA, the CDR3 is TGTGCCAGCAGTGTGACTAGCGGGAGTTATGATGAGCAGTTCTTC. Amino acids: CASSVTSGSYDEQFF.

The V and J genes are TRBV4-3 and TRBJ2-1; TRBD2 matches at 8 bases. The CDR3 sequence is 16 residues long. Germline CDR1 and CDR2: LGHNA and YSLEER. Germline trimming cut 1 base from V and 9 bases from J; bases unmatched to any gene: 11. The CDR3 nucleotides read TGCGCCAGCAGCCAAGCCGTCTTTGCGGGAGGAGGTGAGCAGTTCTTC. Amino acid sequence: CASSQAVFAGGGEQFF.

The rearrangement uses TRBV13 and TRBJ1-4, with a weak D call TRBD1 (5 bases). Germline loops: CDR1 PRHDT, CDR2 FYEKMQ (reference sequence). The CDR3 totals 15 residues. Trimming pared 5 bases from V and 0 bases from J, leaving 10 bases between. The CDR3 sequence: CASSGTDATNEKLFF. The DNA for the CDR3 is TGTGCCAGCAGCGGGACGGACGCAACTAATGAAAAACTGTTTTTT. The whole variable domain, remainder taken from reference TRBV13 and TRBJ1-4, is AAGVIQSPRHLIKEKRETATLKCYPIPRHDTVYWYQQGPGQDPQFLISFYEKMQSDKGSIPDRFSAQQFSDYHSELNMSSLELGDSALYFCASSGTDATNEKLFFGSGTQLSVL.

The chain employs TRBV18 and TRBJ2-5; 10 bases match TRBD1. The V gene's germline CDR1 is KGHSH and CDR2 LQKENI. CDR3 length equals 15 residues. V lost 0 bases and J lost 4; bases outside the gene matches: 2. The chain's CDR3 is CASSPPGQGRETQYF. The CDR3 coding sequence is TGTGCCAGCTCACCACCGGGACAGGGGCGAGAGACCCAGTACTTC.

The chain links TRBV18 to TRBJ2-3; D is perhaps TRBD1 or TRBD2 (5 bases each). The CDR3 sequence is 15 residues long. Per the germline V gene, CDR1 is KGHSH and CDR2 is LQKENI. V lost 3 bases to trimming and J lost 0 bases, with 10 bases between them. This CDR3 is CASSPGASSTDTQYF. Here the CDR3 DNA reads TGTGCCAGCTCACCCGGGGCCTCTAGCACAGATACGCAGTATTTT. Filled out from reference TRBV18 and TRBJ2-3, the complete variable domain reads NAGVMQNPRHLVRRRGQEARLRCSPMKGHSHVYWYRQLPEEGLKFMVYLQKENIIDESGMPKERFSAEFPKEGPSILRIQQVVRGDSAAYFCASSPGASSTDTQYFGPGTRLTVL.

This chain uses TRBV19 with TRBJ2-3; TRBD1 agrees at 7 bases. CDR1 and CDR2 (germline): LNHDA, SQIVND (reference sequence). The ends lost 5 bases at V and 5 bases at J; junction bases unmatched: 13. This CDR3 is 16 amino acids long. CDR3: CASSRAGTERGDTQYF. In nucleotides, the CDR3 is TGTGCCAGTAGTCGGGCTGGGACAGAAAGGGGAGATACGCAGTATTTT.

V and J are TRBV6-2 or TRBV6-3 and TRBJ1-2; D possibly corresponds to TRBD1 (5 bases). The V end was cut by 5 bases, the J end by 3 bases, with 10 bases between. Germline CDR1 and CDR2: MNHEY and SVGEGT. The CDR3 contains 13 residues. The DNA for the CDR3 is TGTGCCAGCAGTCCCGGGGCCTACTATGGCTACACCTTC. This translates into CASSPGAYYGYTF.

V gene TRBV7-3 combines with J gene TRBJ2-3; no reliable D call. With 0 bases removed from V and 6 bases from J, the gap between germline ends came to 7 bases. The CDR3 consists of 13 residues. Per germline, CDR1 SGHTA and CDR2 FQGTGA. The CDR3 region has the DNA TGTGCCAGCAGCTTAACCGGAATCGATACGCAGTATTTT. Protein: CASSLTGIDTQYF.

This chain connects TRBV18 to TRBJ2-5; 7 bases are a match to TRBD1. The CDR3 length is 13 residues. V shed 6 bases, J shed 4 bases, and the junction held 5 bases outside the gene matches. Germline CDR1 KGHSH, CDR2 LQKENI. CDR3 in DNA: TGTGCCAGCTCCCAAACAGGGGTAGAGACCCAGTACTTC. Amino acid sequence: CASSQTGVETQYF.

This clone was observed a few times. The rearrangement joins TRBV10-3 to TRBJ1-2; D is unresolved. CDR1 and CDR2 (germline): ENHRY, SYGVKD. CDR3 length: 15 amino acids. V dropped 3 bases and J dropped 2 bases, with 13 bases sitting between them. The CDR3, as DNA: TGTGCCATCAGTGACGGGGTGAGACACAACTATGGCTACACCTTC. It encodes CAISDGVRHNYGYTF.

This chain uses TRBV7-8 with TRBJ2-7; 10 bases match TRBD2. V dropped 5 bases and J dropped 6; count of bases not matched to a gene: 10. CDR1 SGHVS and CDR2 FQNEAQ come from the germline V gene. This CDR3 is 15 amino acids long. CDR3 sequence reads: CASSPWTSGALEQYF. As DNA, the CDR3 is TGTGCCAGCAGCCCATGGACTAGCGGTGCTCTCGAGCAGTACTTC.

V is TRBV6-5 and J is TRBJ1-5; 10 bases are shared with TRBD1. The CDR3 has 14 amino acids. The germline gives CDR1 MNHEY, CDR2 SVGAGI. With 6 bases clipped from V and 1 base from J, the junction kept 0 bases outside the gene matches. CDR3 nucleotide sequence: TGTGCCAGCAGGGGACAGGGGAGCAATCAGCCCCAGCATTTT. This sequence encodes CASRGQGSNQPQHF.

The CDR3 here is CASSEFGSGGTGELFF. The DNA for the CDR3 is TGTGCCAGCAGTGAATTTGGCTCGGGGGGCACCGGGGAGCTGTTTTTT. The chain carries TRBV25-1 and TRBJ2-2; 7 nucleotides line up with TRBD2. The CDR3 covers 16 residues. Germline trimming cut 1 base from V and 4 bases from J; bases unmatched to any gene: 6. Germline V gene data show CDR1 as MGHDK and CDR2 as SYGVNS.

The chain links TRBV9 to TRBJ2-5; D is perhaps TRBD1 or TRBD2 (5 bases each). Germline V gene lookup returns CDR1 SGDLS and CDR2 YYNGEE. The CDR3 contains 13 residues. The V and J ends lost 5 bases and 2 bases respectively, with 10 bases between them. The chain's CDR3 is CASRGTAQETQYF. The CDR3 DNA sequence: TGTGCCAGCAGGGGGACGGCTCAAGAGACCCAGTACTTC. Complete variable domain (other parts from reference TRBV9 and TRBJ2-5): DSGVTQTPKHLITATGQRVTLRCSPRSGDLSVYWYQQSLDQGLQFLIQYYNGEERAKGNILERFSAQQFPDLHSELNLSSLELGDSALYFCASRGTAQETQYFGPGTRLLVL.

With respect to this clone: This same CDR3 is encoded by further DNA sequences in the sample. This chain's CDR3 is CASSPTDTQYF. CDR3 in DNA: TGTGCCAGCTCACCAACGGATACGCAGTATTTT. This chain joins TRBV18 and TRBJ2-3, with no clear D. The CDR3 sequence is 11 residues long. Germline CDR1 is KGHSH and CDR2 is LQKENI. Trimming pared 2 bases from V and 6 bases from J, leaving 3 bases between.

V gene TRBV7-6 combines with J gene TRBJ2-6, with a tentative D call TRBD1 (5 bases). This CDR3 comprises 18 residues. Germline CDR1 reads SGHVS; CDR2 reads FNYEAQ. V was shortened by 4 bases and J by 0 bases, with 16 bases between the two germline ends. DNA of the CDR3: TGTGCCAGCAGCTCCTGGGGCGTATACGGCTCTGGGGCCAACGTCCTGACTTTC. Translation: CASSSWGVYGSGANVLTF.

The V and J genes are TRBV7-9 and TRBJ2-3; D ambiguous. This CDR3 region has 13 residues. The germline CDR1 and CDR2 sequences are SEHNR and FQNEAQ (reference sequence). Trimming stripped 7 bases from V and 2 bases from J, with 10 bases between. The CDR3 sequence: CASTGRYTDTQYF. The CDR3, as DNA: TGTGCCAGCACCGGACGGTACACAGATACGCAGTATTTT.

V is TRBV6-2 or TRBV6-3 and J is TRBJ2-7; D not certain. The CDR3 consists of 13 residues. Per germline, CDR1 MNHEY and CDR2 SVGEGT. Trimming took 4 bases from V and 7 from J, leaving 14 bases between them. The CDR3 bases are TGTGCCAGCAGTTCCCCGCCAAAGAAAGAGCAGTACGTC. Protein: CASSSPPKKEQYV.

The chain links TRBV23-1 to TRBJ2-3; the match to TRBD1 covers 8 bases. TRBV23-1 belongs to the ORF category, with a function that is uncertain. CDR3 length equals 20 residues. Losses at the gene ends were 2 bases for V and 0 bases for J; bases not matched to a gene: 16. The CDR3 nucleotides are TGCGCCAGCAGTCAACCCCCGGGGGACAGGTTGACTTCTAGCACAGATACGCAGTATTTT. Amino acids: CASSQPPGDRLTSSTDTQYF.